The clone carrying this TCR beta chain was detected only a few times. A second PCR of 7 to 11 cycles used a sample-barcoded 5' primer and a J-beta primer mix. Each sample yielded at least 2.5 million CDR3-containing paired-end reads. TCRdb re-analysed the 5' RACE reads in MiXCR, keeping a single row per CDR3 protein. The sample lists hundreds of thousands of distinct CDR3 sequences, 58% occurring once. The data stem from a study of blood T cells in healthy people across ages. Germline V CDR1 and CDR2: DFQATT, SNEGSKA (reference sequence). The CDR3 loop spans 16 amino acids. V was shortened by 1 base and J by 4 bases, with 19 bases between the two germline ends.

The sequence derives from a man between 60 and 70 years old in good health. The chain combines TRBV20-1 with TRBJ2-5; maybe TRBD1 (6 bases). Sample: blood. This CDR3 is CSARAPGGGGRETQYF. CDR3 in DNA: TGCAGTGCTAGAGCACCTGGGGGCGGTGGTAGAGAGACCCAGTACTTC.